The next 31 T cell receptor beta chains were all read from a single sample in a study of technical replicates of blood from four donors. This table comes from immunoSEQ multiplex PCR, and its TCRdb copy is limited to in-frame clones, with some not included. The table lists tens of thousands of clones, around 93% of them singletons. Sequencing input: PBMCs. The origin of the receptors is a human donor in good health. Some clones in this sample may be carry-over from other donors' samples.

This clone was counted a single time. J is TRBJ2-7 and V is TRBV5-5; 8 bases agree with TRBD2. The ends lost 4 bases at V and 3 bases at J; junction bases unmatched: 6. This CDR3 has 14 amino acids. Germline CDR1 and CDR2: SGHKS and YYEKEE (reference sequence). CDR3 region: CASSRGGVIYEQYF. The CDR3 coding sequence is TGTGCCAGCAGCCGGGGGGGGGTTATCTACGAGCAGTACTTC.

The CDR3 protein is CASRGATEAFF. In DNA, the CDR3 is TGTGCCAGCAGGGGAGCCACTGAAGCTTTCTTT. The chain combines TRBV6-1 with TRBJ1-1; D is unresolved. The ends were cut back, 6 bases at V and 4 bases at J, with 6 bases in the middle. CDR3 size: 11 residues. The germline V gene has CDR1 MNHNS and CDR2 SASEGT.

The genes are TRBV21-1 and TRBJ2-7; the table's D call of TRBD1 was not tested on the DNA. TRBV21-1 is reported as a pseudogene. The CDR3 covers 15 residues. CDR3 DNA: TGTGCCAGCAGCAACCGTCGGGTGACAGGCTACGAGCAGTACTTC. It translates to CASSNRRVTGYEQYF.

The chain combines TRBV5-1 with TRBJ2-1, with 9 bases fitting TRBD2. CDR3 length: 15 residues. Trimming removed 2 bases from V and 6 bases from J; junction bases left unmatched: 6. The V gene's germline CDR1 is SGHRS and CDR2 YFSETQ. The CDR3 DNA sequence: TGCGCCAGCAGCTTTTTAGCGGGAGTGGCCAATGAGCAGTTCTTC. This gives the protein CASSFLAGVANEQFF.

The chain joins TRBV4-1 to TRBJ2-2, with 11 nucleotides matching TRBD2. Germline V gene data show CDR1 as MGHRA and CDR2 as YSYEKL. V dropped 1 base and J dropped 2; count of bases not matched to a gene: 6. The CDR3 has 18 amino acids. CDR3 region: CASSQGGLAGVNTGELFF. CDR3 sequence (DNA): TGCGCCAGCAGCCAAGGCGGACTAGCGGGCGTAAACACCGGGGAGCTGTTTTTT.

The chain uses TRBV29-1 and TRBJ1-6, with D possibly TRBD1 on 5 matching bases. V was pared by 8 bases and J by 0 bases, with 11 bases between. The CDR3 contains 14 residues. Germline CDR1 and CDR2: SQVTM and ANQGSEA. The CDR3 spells CSTRGSSYNSPLHF. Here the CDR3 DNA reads TGCAGCACCCGGGGGAGCTCCTATAATTCACCCCTCCACTTT.

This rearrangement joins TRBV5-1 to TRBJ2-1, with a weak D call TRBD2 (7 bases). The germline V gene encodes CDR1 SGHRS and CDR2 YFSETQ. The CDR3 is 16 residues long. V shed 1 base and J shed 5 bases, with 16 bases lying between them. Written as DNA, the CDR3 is TGCGCCAGCAGCTTGATCGGGGGGACAAAAAACAATGAGCAGTTCTTC. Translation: CASSLIGGTKNNEQFF.

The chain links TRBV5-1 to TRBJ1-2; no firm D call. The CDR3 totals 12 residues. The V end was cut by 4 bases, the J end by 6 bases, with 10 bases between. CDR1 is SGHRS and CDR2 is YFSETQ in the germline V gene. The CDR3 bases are TGCGCCAGCAGCCGCGGGAGGGATGGCTACACCTTC. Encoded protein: CASSRGRDGYTF.

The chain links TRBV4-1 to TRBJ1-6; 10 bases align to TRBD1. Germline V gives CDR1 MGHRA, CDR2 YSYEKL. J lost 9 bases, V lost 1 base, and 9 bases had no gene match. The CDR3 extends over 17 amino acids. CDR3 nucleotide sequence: TGCGCCAGCAGCCAAGGACAGACAGGGGGCAACGGTTCACCCCTCCACTTT. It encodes CASSQGQTGGNGSPLHF.

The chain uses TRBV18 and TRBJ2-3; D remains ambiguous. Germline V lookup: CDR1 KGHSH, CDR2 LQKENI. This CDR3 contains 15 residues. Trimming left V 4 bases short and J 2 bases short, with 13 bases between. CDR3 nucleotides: TGTGCCAGCTCACAGTACATCCAGGACACAGATACGCAGTATTTT. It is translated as CASSQYIQDTDTQYF.

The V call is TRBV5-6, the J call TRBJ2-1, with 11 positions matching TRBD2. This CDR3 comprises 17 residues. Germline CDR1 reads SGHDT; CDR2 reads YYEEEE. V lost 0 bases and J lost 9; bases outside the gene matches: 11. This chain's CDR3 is CASSLAGSGRAFGEQFF. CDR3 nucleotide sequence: TGTGCCAGCAGCTTGGCCGGTAGCGGGAGGGCCTTTGGTGAGCAGTTCTTC.

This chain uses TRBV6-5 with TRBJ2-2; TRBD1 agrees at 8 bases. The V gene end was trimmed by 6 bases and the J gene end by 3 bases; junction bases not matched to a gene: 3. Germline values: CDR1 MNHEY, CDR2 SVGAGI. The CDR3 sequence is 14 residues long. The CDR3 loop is CASSRTGYTGELFF. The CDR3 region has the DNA TGTGCCAGCAGCCGGACAGGGTACACCGGGGAGCTGTTTTTT.

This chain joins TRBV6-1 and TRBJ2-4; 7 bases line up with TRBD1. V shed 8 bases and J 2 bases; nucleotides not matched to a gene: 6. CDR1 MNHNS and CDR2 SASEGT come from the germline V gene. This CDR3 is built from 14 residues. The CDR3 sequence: CASQQGLTKNIQYF. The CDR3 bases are TGTGCCAGCCAACAGGGGCTAACCAAAAACATTCAGTACTTC.

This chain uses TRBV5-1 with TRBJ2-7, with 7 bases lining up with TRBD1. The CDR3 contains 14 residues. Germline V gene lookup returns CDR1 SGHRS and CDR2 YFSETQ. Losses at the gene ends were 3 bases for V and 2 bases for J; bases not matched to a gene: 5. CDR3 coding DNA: TGCGCCAGCAGCTACATTACAGGGGCCTACGAGCAGTACTTC. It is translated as CASSYITGAYEQYF.

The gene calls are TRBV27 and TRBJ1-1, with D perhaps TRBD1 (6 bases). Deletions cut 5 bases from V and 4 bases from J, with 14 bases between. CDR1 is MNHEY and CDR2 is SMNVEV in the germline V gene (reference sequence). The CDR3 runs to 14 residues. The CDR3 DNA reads TGTGCCAGCAGTCTAAGGACAGCGACCACTGAAGCTTTCTTT. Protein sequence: CASSLRTATTEAFF.

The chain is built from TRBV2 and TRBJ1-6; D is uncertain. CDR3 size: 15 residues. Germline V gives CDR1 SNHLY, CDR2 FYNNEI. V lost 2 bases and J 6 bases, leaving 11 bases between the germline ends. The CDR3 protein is CASSEPVRSNSPLHF. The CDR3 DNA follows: TGTGCCAGCAGTGAACCTGTCAGAAGTAATTCACCCCTCCACTTT. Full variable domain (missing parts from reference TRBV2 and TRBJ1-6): EPEVTQTPSHQVTQMGQEVILRCVPISNHLYFYWYRQILGQKVEFLVSFYNNEISEKSEIFDDQFSVERPDGSNFTLKIRSTKLEDSAMYFCASSEPVRSNSPLHFGNGTRLTVT.

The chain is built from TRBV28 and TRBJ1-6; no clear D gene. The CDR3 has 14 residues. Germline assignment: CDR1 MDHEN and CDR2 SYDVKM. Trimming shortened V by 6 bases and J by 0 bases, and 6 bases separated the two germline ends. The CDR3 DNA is TGTGCCAGCAGGGAGGGCTCCTATAATTCACCCCTCCACTTT. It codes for CASREGSYNSPLHF.

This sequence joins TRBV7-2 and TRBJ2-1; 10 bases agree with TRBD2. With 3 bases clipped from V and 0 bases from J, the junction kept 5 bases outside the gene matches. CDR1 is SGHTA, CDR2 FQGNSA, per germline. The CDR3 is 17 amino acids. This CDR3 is CASSFVASGSSYNEQFF. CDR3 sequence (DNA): TGTGCCAGCAGCTTTGTAGCTAGCGGGAGCTCCTACAATGAGCAGTTCTTC.

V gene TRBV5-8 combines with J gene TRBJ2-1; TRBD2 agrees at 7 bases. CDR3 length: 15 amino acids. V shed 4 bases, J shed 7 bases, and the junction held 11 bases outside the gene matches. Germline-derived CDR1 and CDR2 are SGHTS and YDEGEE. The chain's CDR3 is CASSHRASGRNEQFF. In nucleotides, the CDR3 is TGTGCCAGCAGCCACCGGGCTAGCGGTCGGAATGAGCAGTTCTTC.

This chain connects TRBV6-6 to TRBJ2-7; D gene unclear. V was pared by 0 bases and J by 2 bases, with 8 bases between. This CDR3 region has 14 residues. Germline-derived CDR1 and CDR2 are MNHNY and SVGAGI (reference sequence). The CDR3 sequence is CASSYSSQAYEQYF. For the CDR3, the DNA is TGTGCCAGCAGTTACTCGAGCCAGGCCTACGAGCAGTACTTC.

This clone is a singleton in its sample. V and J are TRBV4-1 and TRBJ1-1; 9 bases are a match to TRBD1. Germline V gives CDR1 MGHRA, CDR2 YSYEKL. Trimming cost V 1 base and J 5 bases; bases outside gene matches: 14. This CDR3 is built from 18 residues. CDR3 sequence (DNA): TGCGCCAGCAGCCAAGCGACAACAGGGGGCTTCTCGGTAACTGAAGCTTTCTTT. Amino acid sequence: CASSQATTGGFSVTEAFF.

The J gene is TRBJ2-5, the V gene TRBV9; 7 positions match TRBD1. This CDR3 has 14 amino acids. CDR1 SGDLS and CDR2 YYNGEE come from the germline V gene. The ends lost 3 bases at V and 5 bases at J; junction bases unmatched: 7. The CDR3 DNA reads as TGTGCCAGCAGCGAAGGGGGCGATTTGGAGACCCAGTACTTC. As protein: CASSEGGDLETQYF.

The CDR3 is CSVKGASYEQYF. The CDR3 nucleotides are TGCAGCGTAAAAGGGGCGTCCTACGAGCAGTACTTC. The chain links TRBV29-1 to TRBJ2-5; possible D gene TRBD1, 5 bases. The DNA end is a closer match to TRBJ2-7, so the J assignment may be wrong. CDR3 length: 12 residues. Looked up from germline, CDR1 is SQVTM and CDR2 is ANQGSEA.

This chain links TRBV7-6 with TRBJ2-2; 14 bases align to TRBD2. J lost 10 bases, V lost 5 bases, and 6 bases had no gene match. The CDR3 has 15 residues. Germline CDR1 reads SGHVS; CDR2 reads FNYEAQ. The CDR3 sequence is CASSLTSGGATELFF. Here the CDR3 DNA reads TGTGCCAGCAGCCTGACTAGCGGGGGGGCCACGGAGCTGTTTTTT.

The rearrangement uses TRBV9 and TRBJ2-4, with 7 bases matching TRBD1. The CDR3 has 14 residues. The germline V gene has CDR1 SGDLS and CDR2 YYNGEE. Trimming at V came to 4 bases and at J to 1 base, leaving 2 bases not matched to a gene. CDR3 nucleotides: TGTGCCAGCAGCCAGGGGGTTGCCAAAAACATTCAGTACTTC. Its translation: CASSQGVAKNIQYF.

CDR3 in amino acids: CASRGFPGLAGVNEQFF. CDR3 nucleotide sequence: TGTGCCAGCAGGGGGTTTCCGGGACTAGCGGGAGTAAATGAGCAGTTCTTC. This sequence joins TRBV2 and TRBJ2-1; 14 positions agree with TRBD2. This CDR3 region has 17 residues. Germline V gene sequence: CDR1 SNHLY, CDR2 FYNNEI. The V gene end was trimmed by 6 bases and the J gene end by 7 bases; junction bases not matched to a gene: 11.

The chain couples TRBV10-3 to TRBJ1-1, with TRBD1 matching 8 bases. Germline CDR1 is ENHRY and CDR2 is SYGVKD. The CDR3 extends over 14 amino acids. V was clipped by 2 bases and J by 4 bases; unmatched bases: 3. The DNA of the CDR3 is TGTGCCATCAGTGAGGGGCAGGGGGCCACTGAAGCTTTCTTT. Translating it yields CAISEGQGATEAFF.

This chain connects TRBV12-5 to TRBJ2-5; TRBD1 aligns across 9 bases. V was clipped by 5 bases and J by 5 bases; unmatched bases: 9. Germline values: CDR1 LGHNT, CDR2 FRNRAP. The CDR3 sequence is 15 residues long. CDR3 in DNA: TGTGCTAGTGGTCTCCGACGGGGACAGGGCGAGACCCAGTACTTC. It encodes CASGLRRGQGETQYF. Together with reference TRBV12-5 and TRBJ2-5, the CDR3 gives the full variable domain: DARVTQTPRHKVTEMGQEVTMRCQPILGHNTVFWYRQTMMQGLELLAYFRNRAPLDDSGMPKDRFSAEMPDATLATLKIQPSEPRDSAVYFCASGLRRGQGETQYFGPGTRLLVL.

CDR3 coding DNA: TGTGCCAGCAGGCCCCACACGGGGTCCGACAATGAGCAGTTCTTC. It codes for CASRPHTGSDNEQFF. The V and J genes are TRBV4-2 and TRBJ2-1, with TRBD2 as a possible D gene (5 bases). V lost 6 bases, J lost 5 bases, and 17 bases lay in between. CDR3 length: 15 amino acids. The germline V gene has CDR1 LGHNA and CDR2 YNFKEQ.

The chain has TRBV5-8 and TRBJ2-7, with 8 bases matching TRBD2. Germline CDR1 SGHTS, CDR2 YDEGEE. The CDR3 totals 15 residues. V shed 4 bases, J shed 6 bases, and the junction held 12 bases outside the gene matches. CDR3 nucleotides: TGTGCCAGCAGCCGCGGGCTAGCGGGCTGGGGCGAGCAGTACTTC. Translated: CASSRGLAGWGEQYF.

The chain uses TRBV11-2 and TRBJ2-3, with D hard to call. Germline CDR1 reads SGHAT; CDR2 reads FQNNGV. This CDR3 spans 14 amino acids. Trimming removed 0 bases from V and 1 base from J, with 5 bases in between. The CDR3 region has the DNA TGTGCCAGCAGCTTAGATCGGGGCACAGATACGCAGTATTTT. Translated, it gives CASSLDRGTDTQYF. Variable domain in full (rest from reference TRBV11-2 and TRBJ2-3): EAGVAQSPRYKIIEKRQSVAFWCNPISGHATLYWYQQILGQGPKLLIQFQNNGVVDDSQLPKDRFSAERLKGVDSTLKIQPAKLEDSAVYLCASSLDRGTDTQYFGPGTRLTVL.